Listed here are 16 T cell receptor beta chains from one sample, sequenced in a study of T cells after yellow fever vaccination. TCRdb itself ran the 5' RACE reads through MiXCR, one entry per CDR3 protein. The repertoire includes about 580,000 distinct CDR3 sequences, roughly a sixth of them detected once, and 17% sits in the top ten. Specimen: PBMCs, collected 5 days after the first yellow fever vaccination. The receptors come from a young man who received the YFV17D yellow fever vaccine.

The chain recombines TRBV3-1 with TRBJ1-2; 7 bases agree with TRBD1. The CDR3 length is 16 residues. The J segment lost 5 bases and the V segment lost 2 bases, leaving 11 bases of the junction unmatched. Germline V gene data show CDR1 as LGHDT and CDR2 as YNNKEL (reference sequence). The CDR3 sequence is CASSQQDRRLLYGYTF. In DNA form, the CDR3 reads TGTGCCAGCAGCCAACAGGACAGGAGACTACTTTATGGCTACACCTTC.

There are a few counts of this clonotype. The chain links TRBV6-1 to TRBJ1-6, with TRBD1 matching 9 bases. This CDR3 spans 13 amino acids. V lost 6 bases and J lost 10; bases outside the gene matches: 4. From germline, CDR1 is MNHNS and CDR2 SASEGT. The CDR3 nucleotides are TGTGCCAGCAGGGGACAGGGTTGGTCACCCCTCCACTTT. Protein sequence: CASRGQGWSPLHF.

The V and J genes are TRBV6-2 or TRBV6-3 and TRBJ1-2; the match to TRBD1 covers 8 bases. The CDR3 is 13 residues long. CDR1 MNHEY and CDR2 SVGEGT come from the germline V gene. V was clipped by 8 bases and J by 4 bases; unmatched bases: 6. The CDR3 spells CASPLDRGYGYTF. The DNA of the CDR3 is TGTGCCAGCCCACTCGACAGGGGCTATGGCTACACCTTC.

This chain joins TRBV9 and TRBJ1-6, with 7 bases fitting TRBD1. Trimming cost V 2 bases and J 10 bases; bases outside gene matches: 6. This CDR3 has 14 amino acids. Germline-derived CDR1 and CDR2 are SGDLS and YYNGEE. CDR3 sequence reads: CASSVAPGGSPLHF. DNA of the CDR3: TGTGCCAGCAGCGTCGCCCCAGGGGGGTCACCCCTCCACTTT.

CDR3 residues: CASSWTGANEKLFF. The DNA of the CDR3 is TGTGCCAGCAGCTGGACAGGGGCTAATGAAAAACTGTTTTTT. The rearrangement links TRBV7-9 to TRBJ1-4; 9 nucleotides line up with TRBD1. CDR1 and CDR2 (germline): SEHNR, FQNEAQ (reference sequence). Losses at the gene ends were 4 bases for V and 3 bases for J; bases not matched to a gene: 0. The CDR3 contains 14 residues.

This clonotype has more than one count but fewer than ten. J is TRBJ2-2 and V is TRBV12-3 or TRBV12-4; 9 bases align to TRBD1. CDR3 length: 15 residues. Trimming removed 6 bases from V and 3 bases from J; junction bases left unmatched: 5. Written as DNA, the CDR3 is TGTGCCAGCAGGGAAGACAGGGGGTACACCGGGGAGCTGTTTTTT. This encodes CASREDRGYTGELFF.

This clonotype has only a few counts. The J gene is TRBJ1-2, the V gene TRBV29-1; no clear D. With 4 bases removed from V and 1 base from J, the gap between germline ends came to 10 bases. The CDR3 has 13 residues. Per the germline V gene, CDR1 is SQVTM and CDR2 is ANQGSEA. The chain's CDR3 is CSVAREYNYGYTF. The CDR3 DNA sequence: TGCAGCGTTGCACGGGAATATAACTATGGCTACACCTTC.

The sample holds one count of this clonotype. The rearrangement uses TRBV4-3 and TRBJ2-5, with D tentatively TRBD2 (5 bases). The V end lost 0 bases, the J end lost 5 bases, and 13 bases lay between the germline ends. This CDR3 is 15 amino acids long. CDR1 is LGHNA and CDR2 is YSLEER in the germline V gene. The DNA of the CDR3 is TGCGCCAGCAGCCAAGATAGCTTGCGAGGGGAGACCCAGTACTTC. It is translated as CASSQDSLRGETQYF.

This clonotype was counted many times. The CDR3 bases are TGTGCCAGCAGCCAAGAAGGGGAAAAACTGTTTTTT. Its protein is CASSQEGEKLFF. This rearrangement joins TRBV3-1 to TRBJ1-4; D is uncertain. CDR3 length equals 12 residues. Deletions cut 0 bases from V and 8 bases from J, with 4 bases between. Looked up from germline, CDR1 is LGHDT and CDR2 is YNNKEL (reference sequence).

This clonotype was counted between two and nine times. The V and J genes are TRBV4-3 and TRBJ1-2; D may be TRBD1 (6 bases). This CDR3 spans 16 amino acids. Germline CDR1 is LGHNA and CDR2 is YSLEER. V dropped 1 base and J dropped 4 bases, with 16 bases sitting between them. In DNA, the CDR3 is TGCGCCAGCAGCCAAGTTCACGGGGGCGCGGGCTATGGCTACACCTTC. Residues: CASSQVHGGAGYGYTF.

The chain combines TRBV5-1 with TRBJ2-5; D is uncertain. Trimming stripped 2 bases from V and 5 bases from J, with 13 bases between. The germline V gene encodes CDR1 SGHRS and CDR2 YFSETQ. The CDR3 runs to 14 residues. The DNA of the CDR3 is TGCGCCAGCAGCTTCGAGGCAGTACTTGAGACCCAGTACTTC. Translating gives CASSFEAVLETQYF. The variable domain in full, with the rest retrieved from reference TRBV5-1 and TRBJ2-5, is KAGVTQTPRYLIKTRGQQVTLSCSPISGHRSVSWYQQTPGQGLQFLFEYFSETQRNKGNFPGRFSGRQFSNSRSEMNVSTLELGDSALYLCASSFEAVLETQYFGPGTRLLVL.

This clonotype occurred a few times. CDR3 coding DNA: TGTGCCATCAGCACGACAGGGGGCGAAGAGACCCAGTACTTC. Protein product: CAISTTGGEETQYF. The chain couples TRBV10-3 to TRBJ2-5; 10 bases align to TRBD1. V lost 6 bases and J lost 3; bases outside the gene matches: 4. CDR3 size: 14 residues. In germline, CDR1 is ENHRY, CDR2 SYGVKD.

The V call is TRBV4-2, the J call TRBJ2-5, with TRBD2 matching over 7 bases. Germline-derived CDR1 and CDR2 are LGHNA and YNFKEQ. The V and J ends lost 0 bases and 2 bases, in that order; junction bases with no gene match: 12. The CDR3 is 18 amino acids. The CDR3 bases are TGTGCCAGCAGCCAAGAGGGGAGGGGACTTGGAACTCAAGAGACCCAGTACTTC. Protein product: CASSQEGRGLGTQETQYF.

This chain joins TRBV12-3 or TRBV12-4 and TRBJ1-3; perhaps TRBD1 as D (5 bases). The ends were cut back, 3 bases at V and 4 bases at J, with 10 bases in the middle. This CDR3 spans 14 amino acids. This CDR3 is CASSFGGLGNTIYF. The CDR3 nucleotides read TGTGCCAGCAGTTTCGGGGGGTTGGGAAACACCATATATTTT.

This clonotype was observed a few times. CDR3 DNA sequence: TGTGCCACCAGCAGAGATAGGGCAGGGTCGAATTCACCCCTCCACTTT. It translates to CATSRDRAGSNSPLHF. The gene calls are TRBV15 and TRBJ1-6; D is possibly TRBD1 (5 bases). Trimming removed 0 bases from V and 7 bases from J, with 13 bases in between. Germline V gene data show CDR1 as LNHNV and CDR2 as YYDKDF (reference sequence). This CDR3 has 16 amino acids.

This clonotype was picked up a small number of times. Here the CDR3 DNA reads TGTGCCAGCAGCTCTGGACAGGGTAGGGCCGGCTACACCTTC. The encoded protein is CASSSGQGRAGYTF. The J gene is TRBJ1-2, the V gene TRBV7-9; 8 positions agree with TRBD1. The germline V gene has CDR1 SEHNR and CDR2 FQNEAQ (reference sequence). V was pared by 4 bases and J by 8 bases, with 9 bases of the junction left unmatched. The CDR3 covers 14 residues.